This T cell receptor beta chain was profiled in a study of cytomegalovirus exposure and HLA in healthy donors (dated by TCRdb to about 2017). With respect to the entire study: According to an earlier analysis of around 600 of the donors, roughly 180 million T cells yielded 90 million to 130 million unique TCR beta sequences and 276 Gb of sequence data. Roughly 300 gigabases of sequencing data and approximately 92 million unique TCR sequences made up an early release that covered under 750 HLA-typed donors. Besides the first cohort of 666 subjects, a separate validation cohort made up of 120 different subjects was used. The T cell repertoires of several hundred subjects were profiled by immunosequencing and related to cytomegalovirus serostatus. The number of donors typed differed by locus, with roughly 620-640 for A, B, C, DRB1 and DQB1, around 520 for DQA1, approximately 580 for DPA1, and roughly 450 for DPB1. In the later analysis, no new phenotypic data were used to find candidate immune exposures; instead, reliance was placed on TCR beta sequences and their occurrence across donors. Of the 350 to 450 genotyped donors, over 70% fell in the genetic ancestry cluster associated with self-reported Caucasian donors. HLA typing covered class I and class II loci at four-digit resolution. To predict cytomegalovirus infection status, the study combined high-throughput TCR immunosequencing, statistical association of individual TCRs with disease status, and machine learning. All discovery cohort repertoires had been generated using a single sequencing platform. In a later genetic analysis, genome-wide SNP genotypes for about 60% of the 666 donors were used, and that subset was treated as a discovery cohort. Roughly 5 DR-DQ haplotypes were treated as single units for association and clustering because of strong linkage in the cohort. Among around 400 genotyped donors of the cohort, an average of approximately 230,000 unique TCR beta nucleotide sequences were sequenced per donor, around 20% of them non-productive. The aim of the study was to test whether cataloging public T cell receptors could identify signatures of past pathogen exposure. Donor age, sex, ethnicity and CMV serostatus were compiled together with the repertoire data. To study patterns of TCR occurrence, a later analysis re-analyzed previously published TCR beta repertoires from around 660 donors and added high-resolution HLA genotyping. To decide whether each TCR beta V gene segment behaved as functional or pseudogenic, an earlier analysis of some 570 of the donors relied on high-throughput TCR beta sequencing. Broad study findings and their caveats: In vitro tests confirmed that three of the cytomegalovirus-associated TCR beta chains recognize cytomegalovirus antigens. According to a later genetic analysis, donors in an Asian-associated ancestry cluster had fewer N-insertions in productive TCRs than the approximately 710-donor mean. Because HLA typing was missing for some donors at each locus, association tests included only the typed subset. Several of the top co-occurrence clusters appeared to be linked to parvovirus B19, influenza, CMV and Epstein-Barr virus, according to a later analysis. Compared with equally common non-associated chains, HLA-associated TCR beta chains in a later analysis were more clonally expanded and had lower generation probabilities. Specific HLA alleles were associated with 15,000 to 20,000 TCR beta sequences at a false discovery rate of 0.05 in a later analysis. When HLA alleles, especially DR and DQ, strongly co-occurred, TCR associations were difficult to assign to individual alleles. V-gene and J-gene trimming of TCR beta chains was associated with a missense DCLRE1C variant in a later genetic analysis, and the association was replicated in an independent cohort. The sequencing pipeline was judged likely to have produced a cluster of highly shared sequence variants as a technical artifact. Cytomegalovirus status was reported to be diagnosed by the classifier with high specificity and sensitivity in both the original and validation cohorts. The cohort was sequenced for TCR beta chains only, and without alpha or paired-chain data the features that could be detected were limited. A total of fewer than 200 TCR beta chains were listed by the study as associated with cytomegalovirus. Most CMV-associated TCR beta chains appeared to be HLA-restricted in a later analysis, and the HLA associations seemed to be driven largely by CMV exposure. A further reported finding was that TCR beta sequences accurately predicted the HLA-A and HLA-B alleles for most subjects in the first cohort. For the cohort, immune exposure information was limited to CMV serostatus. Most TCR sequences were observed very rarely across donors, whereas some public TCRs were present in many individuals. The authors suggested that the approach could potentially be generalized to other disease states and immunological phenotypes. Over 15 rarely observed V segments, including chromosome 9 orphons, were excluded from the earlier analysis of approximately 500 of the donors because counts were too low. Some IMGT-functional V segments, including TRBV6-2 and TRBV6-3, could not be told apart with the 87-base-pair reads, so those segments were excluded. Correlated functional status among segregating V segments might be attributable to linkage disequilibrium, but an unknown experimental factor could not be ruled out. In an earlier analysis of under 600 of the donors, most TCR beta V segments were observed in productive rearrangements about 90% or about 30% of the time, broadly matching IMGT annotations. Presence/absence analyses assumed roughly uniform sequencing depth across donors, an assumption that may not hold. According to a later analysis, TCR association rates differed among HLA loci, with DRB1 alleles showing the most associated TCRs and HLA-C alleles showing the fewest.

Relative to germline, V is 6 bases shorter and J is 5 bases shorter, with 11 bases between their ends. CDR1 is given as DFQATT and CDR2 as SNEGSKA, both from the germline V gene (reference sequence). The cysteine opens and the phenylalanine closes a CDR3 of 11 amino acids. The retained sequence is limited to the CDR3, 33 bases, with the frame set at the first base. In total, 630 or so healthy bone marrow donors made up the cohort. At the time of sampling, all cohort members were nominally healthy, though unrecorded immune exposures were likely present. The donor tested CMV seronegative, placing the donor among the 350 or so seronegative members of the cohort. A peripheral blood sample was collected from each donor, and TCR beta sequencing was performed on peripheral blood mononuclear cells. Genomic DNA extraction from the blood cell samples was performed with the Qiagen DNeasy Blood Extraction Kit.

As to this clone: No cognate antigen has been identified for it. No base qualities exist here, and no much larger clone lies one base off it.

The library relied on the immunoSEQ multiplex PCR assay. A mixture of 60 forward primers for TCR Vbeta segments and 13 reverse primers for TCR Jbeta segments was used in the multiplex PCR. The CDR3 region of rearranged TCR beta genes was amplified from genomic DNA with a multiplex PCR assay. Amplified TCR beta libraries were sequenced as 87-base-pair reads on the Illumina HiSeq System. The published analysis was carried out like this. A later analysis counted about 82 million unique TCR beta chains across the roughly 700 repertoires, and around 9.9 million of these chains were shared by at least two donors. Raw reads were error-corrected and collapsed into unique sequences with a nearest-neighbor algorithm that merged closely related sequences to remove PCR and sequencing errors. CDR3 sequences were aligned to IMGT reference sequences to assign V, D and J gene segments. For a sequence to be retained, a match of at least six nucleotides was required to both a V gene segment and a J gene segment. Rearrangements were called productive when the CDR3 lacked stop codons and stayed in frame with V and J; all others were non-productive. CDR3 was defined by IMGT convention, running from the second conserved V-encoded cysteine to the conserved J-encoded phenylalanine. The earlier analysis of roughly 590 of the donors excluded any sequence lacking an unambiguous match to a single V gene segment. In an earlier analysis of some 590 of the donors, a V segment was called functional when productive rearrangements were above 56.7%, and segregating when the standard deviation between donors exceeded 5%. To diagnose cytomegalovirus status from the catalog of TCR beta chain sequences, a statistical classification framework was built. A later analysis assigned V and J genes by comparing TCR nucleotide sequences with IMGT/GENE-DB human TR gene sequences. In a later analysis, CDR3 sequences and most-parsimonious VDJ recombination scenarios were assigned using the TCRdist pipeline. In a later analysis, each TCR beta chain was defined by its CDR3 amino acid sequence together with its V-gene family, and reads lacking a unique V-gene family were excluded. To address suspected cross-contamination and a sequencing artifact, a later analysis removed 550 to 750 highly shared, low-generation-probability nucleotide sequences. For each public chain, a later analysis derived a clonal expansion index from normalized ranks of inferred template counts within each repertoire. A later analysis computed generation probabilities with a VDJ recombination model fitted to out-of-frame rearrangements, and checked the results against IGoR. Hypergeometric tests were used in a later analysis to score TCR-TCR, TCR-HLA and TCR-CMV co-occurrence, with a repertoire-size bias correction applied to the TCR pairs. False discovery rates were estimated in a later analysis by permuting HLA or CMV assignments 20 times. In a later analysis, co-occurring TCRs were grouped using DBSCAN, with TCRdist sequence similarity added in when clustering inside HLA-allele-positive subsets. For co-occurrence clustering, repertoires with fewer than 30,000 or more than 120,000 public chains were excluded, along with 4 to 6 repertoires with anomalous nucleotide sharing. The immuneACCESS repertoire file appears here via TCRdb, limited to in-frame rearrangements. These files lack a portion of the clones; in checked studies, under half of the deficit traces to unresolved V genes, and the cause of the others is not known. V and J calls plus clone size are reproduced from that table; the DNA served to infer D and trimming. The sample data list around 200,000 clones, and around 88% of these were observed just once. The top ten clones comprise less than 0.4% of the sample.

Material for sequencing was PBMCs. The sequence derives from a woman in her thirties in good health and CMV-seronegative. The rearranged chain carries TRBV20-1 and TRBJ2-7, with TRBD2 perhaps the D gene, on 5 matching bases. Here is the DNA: TGCAGTGCAGAGTACGGGGACGAGCAGTACTTC. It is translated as CSAEYGDEQYF.